The 3 T cell receptor beta chains given below trace back to one sample, sequenced in a study of T cells expressing NK-cell markers. TCRdb reprocessed the 5' RACE reads, keeping one entry per CDR3 protein, no DNA. The repertoire table contains some 460,000 distinct CDR3 sequences. Sequenced: blood T cells: a sorted CD56 or NKG2C T cell subset, CD4+ or CD8+ T cells, or bulk PBMC T cells (not recorded which). The origin of the receptors is a woman aged 45-60 years in good health.

This chain uses TRBV5-5 with TRBJ2-7; the D call of TRBD2 rests on TCRdb alone, since no DNA is present to check it. The CDR3 length is 12 residues. CDR1 is SGHKS, CDR2 YYEKEE, per germline (reference sequence). CDR3 sequence reads: CASSAGAYEQYF.

This sequence joins TRBV10-3 and TRBJ2-3. The CDR3 runs 14 residues. Germline CDR1 ENHRY, CDR2 SYGVKD. CDR3 region: CATWTAFLTDTQYF.

The chain couples TRBV27 to TRBJ2-1. The length of the CDR3 is 16 residues. Per germline, CDR1 MNHEY and CDR2 SMNVEV (reference sequence). CDR3 residues: CASRNLGLGLGNEQFF.